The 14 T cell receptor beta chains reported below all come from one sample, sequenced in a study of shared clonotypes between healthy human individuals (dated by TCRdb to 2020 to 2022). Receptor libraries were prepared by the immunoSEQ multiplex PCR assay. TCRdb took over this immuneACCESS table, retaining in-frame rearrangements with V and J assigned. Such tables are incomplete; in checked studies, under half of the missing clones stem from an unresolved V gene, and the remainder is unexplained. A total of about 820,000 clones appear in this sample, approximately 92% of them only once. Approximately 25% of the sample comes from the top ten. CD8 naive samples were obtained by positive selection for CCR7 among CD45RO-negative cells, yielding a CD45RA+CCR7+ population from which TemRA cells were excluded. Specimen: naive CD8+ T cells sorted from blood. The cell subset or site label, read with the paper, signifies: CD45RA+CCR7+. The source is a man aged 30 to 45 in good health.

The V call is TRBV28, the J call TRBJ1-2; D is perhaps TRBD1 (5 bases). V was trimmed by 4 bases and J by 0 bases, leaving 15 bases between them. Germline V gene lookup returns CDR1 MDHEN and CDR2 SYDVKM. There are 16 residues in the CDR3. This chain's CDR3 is CASSSGLTASNYGYTF. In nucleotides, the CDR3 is TGTGCCAGCAGTTCGGGACTTACAGCCTCTAACTATGGCTACACCTTC.

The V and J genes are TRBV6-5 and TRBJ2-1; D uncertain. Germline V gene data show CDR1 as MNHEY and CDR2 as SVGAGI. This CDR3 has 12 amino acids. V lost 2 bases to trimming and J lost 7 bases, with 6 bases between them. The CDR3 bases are TGTGCCAGCAGTTACGGGCGGAATGAGCAGTTCTTC. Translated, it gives CASSYGRNEQFF.

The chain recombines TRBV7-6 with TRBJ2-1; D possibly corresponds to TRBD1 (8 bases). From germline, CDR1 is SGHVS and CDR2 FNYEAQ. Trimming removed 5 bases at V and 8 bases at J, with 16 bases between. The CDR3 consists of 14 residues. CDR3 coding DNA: TGTGCCAGCAGCCCCCGGACAGGGAGGGATGAGCAGTTCTTC. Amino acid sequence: CASSPRTGRDEQFF.

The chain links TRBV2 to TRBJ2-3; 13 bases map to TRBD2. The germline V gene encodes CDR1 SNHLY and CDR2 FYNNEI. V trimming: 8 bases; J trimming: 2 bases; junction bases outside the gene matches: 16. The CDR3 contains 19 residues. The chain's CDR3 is CASSDPTSGRPGSTDTQYF. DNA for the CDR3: TGTGCCAGCTCCGACCCGACTAGCGGGAGGCCCGGCTCCACAGATACGCAGTATTTT.

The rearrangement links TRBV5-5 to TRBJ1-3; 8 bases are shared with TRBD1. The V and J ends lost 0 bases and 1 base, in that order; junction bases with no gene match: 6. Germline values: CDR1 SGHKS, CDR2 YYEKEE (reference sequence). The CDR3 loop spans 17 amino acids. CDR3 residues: CASSLAWHRGSGNTIYF. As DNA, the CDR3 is TGTGCCAGCAGCTTGGCCTGGCACAGGGGGTCTGGAAACACCATATATTTT.

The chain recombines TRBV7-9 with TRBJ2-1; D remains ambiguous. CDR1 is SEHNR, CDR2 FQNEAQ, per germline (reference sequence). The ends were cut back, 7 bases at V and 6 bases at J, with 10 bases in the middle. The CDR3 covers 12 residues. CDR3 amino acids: CASNSLRNEQFF. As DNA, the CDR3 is TGTGCCAGCAACTCTCTTCGCAATGAGCAGTTCTTC.

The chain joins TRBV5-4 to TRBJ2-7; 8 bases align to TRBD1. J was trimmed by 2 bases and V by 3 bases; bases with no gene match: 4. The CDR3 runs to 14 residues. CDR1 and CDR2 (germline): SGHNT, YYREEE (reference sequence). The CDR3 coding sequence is TGTGCCAGCAGCTATGGACAGGGCCCCTACGAGCAGTACTTC. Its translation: CASSYGQGPYEQYF.

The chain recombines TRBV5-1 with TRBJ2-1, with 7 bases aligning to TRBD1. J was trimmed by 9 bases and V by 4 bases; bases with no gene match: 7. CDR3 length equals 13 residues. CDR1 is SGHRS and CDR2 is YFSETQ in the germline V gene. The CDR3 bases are TGCGCCAGCAGCCCGACAGGGTCCGGTGAGCAGTTCTTC. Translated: CASSPTGSGEQFF.

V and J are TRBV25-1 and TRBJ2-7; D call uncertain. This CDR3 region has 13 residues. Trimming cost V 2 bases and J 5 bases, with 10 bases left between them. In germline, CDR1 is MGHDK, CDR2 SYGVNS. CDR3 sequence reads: CASSEPPMDEQYF. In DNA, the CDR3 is TGTGCCAGCAGTGAACCCCCGATGGACGAGCAGTACTTC.

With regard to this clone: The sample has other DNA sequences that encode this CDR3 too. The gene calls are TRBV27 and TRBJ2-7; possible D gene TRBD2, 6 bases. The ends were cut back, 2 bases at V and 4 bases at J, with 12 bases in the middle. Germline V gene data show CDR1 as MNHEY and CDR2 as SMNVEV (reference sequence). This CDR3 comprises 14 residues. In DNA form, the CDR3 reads TGTGCCAGCAGTTTAAAGGGCGGGGCGTACGAGCAGTACTTC. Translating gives CASSLKGGAYEQYF.

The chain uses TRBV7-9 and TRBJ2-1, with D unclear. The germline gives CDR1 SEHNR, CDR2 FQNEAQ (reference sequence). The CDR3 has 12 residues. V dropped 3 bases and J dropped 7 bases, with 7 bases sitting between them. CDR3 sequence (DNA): TGTGCCAGCAGCTTCGAGTGGAATGAGCAGTTCTTC. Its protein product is CASSFEWNEQFF.

The CDR3 DNA sequence: TGTGCCAGCTCCAATGAGCGGGAATTTCTAGGGCAGTTCTTC. It yields the protein CASSNEREFLGQFF. The gene calls are TRBV28 and TRBJ2-1, with TRBD2 matching 7 bases. J was trimmed by 12 bases and V by 8 bases; bases with no gene match: 16. This CDR3 has 14 residues. Germline lookup yields CDR1 MDHEN and CDR2 SYDVKM.

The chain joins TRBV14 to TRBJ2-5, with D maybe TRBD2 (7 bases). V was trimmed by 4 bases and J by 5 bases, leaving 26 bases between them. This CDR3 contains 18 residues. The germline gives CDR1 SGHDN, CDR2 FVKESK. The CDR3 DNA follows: TGTGCCAGCAGCCCCCGTGTTCGGGGGGCGGGGGATCCGGAGACCCAGTACTTC. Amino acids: CASSPRVRGAGDPETQYF.

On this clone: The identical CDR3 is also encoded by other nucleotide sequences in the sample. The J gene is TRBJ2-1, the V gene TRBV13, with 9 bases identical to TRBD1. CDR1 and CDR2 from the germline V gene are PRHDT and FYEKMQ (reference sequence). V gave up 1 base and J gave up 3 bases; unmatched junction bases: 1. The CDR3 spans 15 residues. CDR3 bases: TGTGCCAGCAGCTTAGAGGGACAGGGCTACAATGAGCAGTTCTTC. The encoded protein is CASSLEGQGYNEQFF.